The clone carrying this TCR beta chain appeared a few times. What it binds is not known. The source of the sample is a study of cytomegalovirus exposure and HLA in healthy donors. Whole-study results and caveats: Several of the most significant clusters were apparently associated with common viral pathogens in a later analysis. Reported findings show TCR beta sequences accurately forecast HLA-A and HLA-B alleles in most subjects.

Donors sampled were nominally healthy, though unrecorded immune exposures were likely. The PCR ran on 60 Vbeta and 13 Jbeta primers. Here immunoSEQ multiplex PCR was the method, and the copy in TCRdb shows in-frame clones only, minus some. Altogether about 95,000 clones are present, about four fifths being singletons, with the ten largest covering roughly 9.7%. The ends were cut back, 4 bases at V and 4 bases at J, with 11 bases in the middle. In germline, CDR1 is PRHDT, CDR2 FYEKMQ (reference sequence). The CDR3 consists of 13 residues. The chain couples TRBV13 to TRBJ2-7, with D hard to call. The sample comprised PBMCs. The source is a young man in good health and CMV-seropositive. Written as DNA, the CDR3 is TGTGCCAGCAGCTCCGCGGCGAATTACGAGCAGTACTTC. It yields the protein CASSSAANYEQYF.